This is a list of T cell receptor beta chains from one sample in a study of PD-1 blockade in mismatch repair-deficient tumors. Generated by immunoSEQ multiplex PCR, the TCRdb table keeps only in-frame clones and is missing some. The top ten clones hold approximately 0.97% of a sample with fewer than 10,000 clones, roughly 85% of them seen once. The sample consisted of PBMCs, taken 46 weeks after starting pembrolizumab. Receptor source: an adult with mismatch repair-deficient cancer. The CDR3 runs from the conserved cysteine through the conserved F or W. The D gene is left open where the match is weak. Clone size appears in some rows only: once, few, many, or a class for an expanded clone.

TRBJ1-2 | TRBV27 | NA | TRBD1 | CASSPGTGNGYTF | TGTGCCAGCAGTCCCGGGACAGGGAATGGCTACACCTTC
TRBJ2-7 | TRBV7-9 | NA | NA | CASSYRESPRYEQYF | TGTGCCAGCAGCTATCGGGAGTCCCCTAGGTACGAGCAGTACTTC
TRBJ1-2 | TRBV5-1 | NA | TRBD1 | CASSYWGSGTGVDGYTF | TGCGCCAGCAGCTATTGGGGGTCCGGGACAGGGGTAGATGGCTACACCTTC
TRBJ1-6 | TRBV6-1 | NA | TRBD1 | CASSAGQTNSPLHF | TGTGCCAGCAGTGCGGGACAGACTAATTCACCCCTCCACTTT
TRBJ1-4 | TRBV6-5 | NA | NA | CASSNTGPGGEKLFF | TGTGCCAGCAGCAATACAGGGCCGGGGGGTGAAAAACTGTTTTTT
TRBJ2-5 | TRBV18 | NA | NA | CASSPSRIAAQETQYF | TGTGCCAGCTCACCCTCGAGGATAGCGGCACAAGAGACCCAGTACTTC
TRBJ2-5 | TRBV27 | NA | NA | CASSLRGTSQETQYF | TGTGCCAGCAGTTTAAGAGGGACATCCCAAGAGACCCAGTACTTC
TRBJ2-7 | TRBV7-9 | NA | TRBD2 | CASSLGGGAGEGTEQYF | TGTGCCAGCAGCTTAGGAGGAGGGGCGGGAGAAGGAACCGAGCAGTACTTC
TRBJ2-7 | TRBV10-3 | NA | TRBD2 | CATQAGKENEQYF | TGTGCCACACAAGCGGGAAAGGAGAACGAGCAGTACTTC
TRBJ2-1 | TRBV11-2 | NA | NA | CASRNVRGGYNEQFF | TGTGCCAGCAGAAACGTTAGGGGTGGCTACAATGAGCAGTTCTTC
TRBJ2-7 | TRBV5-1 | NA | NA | CASSLFSSYEQYF | TGCGCCAGCAGCTTGTTCTCCTCCTACGAGCAGTACTTC
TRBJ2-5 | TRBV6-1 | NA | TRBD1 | CASTTNRGFQETQYF | TGTGCCAGCACCACGAACAGGGGATTTCAAGAGACCCAGTACTTC
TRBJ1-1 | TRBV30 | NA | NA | CAWSVIGAAFF | TGTGCCTGGAGTGTAATTGGGGCGGCTTTCTTT
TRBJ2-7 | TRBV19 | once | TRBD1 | CASSTRGPESYEQYF | TGTGCCAGTAGTACCAGGGGGCCTGAGTCCTACGAGCAGTACTTC
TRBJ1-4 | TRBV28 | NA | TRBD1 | CASSTGGEKLFF | TGTGCCAGCAGCACAGGGGGGGAAAAACTGTTTTTT
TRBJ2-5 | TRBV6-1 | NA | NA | CASSSREYLETQYF | TGTGCCAGCAGTTCACGGGAGTACCTAGAGACCCAGTACTTC